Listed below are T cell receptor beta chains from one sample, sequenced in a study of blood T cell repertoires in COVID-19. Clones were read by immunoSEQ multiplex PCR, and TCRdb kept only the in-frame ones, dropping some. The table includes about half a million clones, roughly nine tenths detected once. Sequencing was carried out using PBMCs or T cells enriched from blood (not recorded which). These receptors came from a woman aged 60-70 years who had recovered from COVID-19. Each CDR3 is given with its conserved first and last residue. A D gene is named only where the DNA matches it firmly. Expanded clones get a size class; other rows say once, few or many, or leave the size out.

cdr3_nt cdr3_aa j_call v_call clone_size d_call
TGTGCCAGCAGTTTCCCGGGACAGGGTTATAATTCACCCCTCCACTTT CASSFPGQGYNSPLHF TRBJ1-6 TRBV28 . TRBD1
TGTGCCAGCACACAGGGGGCCAATCAGCCCCAGCATTTT CASTQGANQPQHF TRBJ1-5 TRBV6-5 . TRBD1
TGTGCCAGCCAGAAACAGGGAAGCACAGATACGCAGTATTTT CASQKQGSTDTQYF TRBJ2-3 TRBV27 . .
TGTGCCTGGAATGCCCAGTCGATTGGCACTATCTACACCTTC CAWNAQSIGTIYTF TRBJ1-2 TRBV30 . .
TGTGCCAGCAGCCCCTACGGGGGGTTCAGCCAGAATGAAAAACTGTTTTTT CASSPYGGFSQNEKLFF TRBJ1-4 TRBV9 . .
TGTGCCAGCAGCTTCTCACTAGACAATGAGCAGTTCTTC CASSFSLDNEQFF TRBJ2-1 TRBV7-9 once .
TGTGCCAGCAGCCTACTAGGGCGCTACAATGAGCAGTTCTTC CASSLLGRYNEQFF TRBJ2-1 TRBV6-5 . .
TGTGCTAGTGCCCCGGGACAGGCCTCTGGAAACACCATATATTTT CASAPGQASGNTIYF TRBJ1-3 TRBV12-5 . TRBD1
TGTGCCAGCTCCCTGGCAGTCACAGATACGCAGTATTTT CASSLAVTDTQYF TRBJ2-3 TRBV6-5 . .
TGTGCCAGCAGCTTGGATGGGAGTTACACCGGGGAGCTGTTTTTT CASSLDGSYTGELFF TRBJ2-2 TRBV5-4 . .
TGTGCCAGCATCAGGGGGCTTGGAAACACCATATATTTT CASIRGLGNTIYF TRBJ1-3 TRBV6-5 . TRBD1
TGTGCCAGCAGTTACTCACGGACTGCCTACAATGAGCAGTTCTTC CASSYSRTAYNEQFF TRBJ2-1 TRBV6-2/TRBV6-3 . .
TGTGCCAGCAGTTTGGCCCCTAACTATGGCTACACCTTC CASSLAPNYGYTF TRBJ1-2 TRBV28 . .
TGTGCCAGCAGACAGGAACTGGTTAGCAATCAGCCCCAGCATTTT CASRQELVSNQPQHF TRBJ1-5 TRBV2 . .
TGTGCCACCAGTGTCTCCCCGGGACAGGGATACACAGATACGCAGTATTTT CATSVSPGQGYTDTQYF TRBJ2-3 TRBV24-1 . TRBD1
TGTGCCAGCAGTCCCAGCGGGCCTAGCCTCGGCAATGAGCAGTTCTTC CASSPSGPSLGNEQFF TRBJ2-1 TRBV25-1 . .
TGTGCCAGCAGTGGACAGGGGTATAGCAATCAGCCCCAGCATTTT CASSGQGYSNQPQHF TRBJ1-5 TRBV2 . TRBD1
TGTGCCTGGAGTATGTCAGATGAAGCTTTCTTT CAWSMSDEAFF TRBJ1-1 TRBV30 . .
TGTGCCAGTTGGCCCGGGACAGGGTTCTATGGCTACACCTTC CASWPGTGFYGYTF TRBJ1-2 TRBV6-5 . TRBD1
TGTGCCAGCAGTAGGACAGGGGGCTTGGTTCAAACTGAAGCTTTCTTT CASSRTGGLVQTEAFF TRBJ1-1 TRBV5-5 . TRBD1
TGCGCCAGCAGCTTGGGGGGTAACAGGGGAGGAGAGACCCAGTACTTC CASSLGGNRGGETQYF TRBJ2-5 TRBV5-1 . .
TGTGCCAGCAGATATGGGGGACTAGCCAAAAACATTCAGTACTTC CASRYGGLAKNIQYF TRBJ2-4 TRBV5-6 . .
TGTGCCAGCAGTTACGGAAGTCTAGGGAACACTGAAGCTTTCTTT CASSYGSLGNTEAFF TRBJ1-1 TRBV6-6 . .
TGTGCCTGGAGTACCTCGACAGGGGCCTATGGCTACACCTTC CAWSTSTGAYGYTF TRBJ1-2 TRBV30 . TRBD1
TGTGCCAGTAGTACGCCTGGCGGCACCGGGGAGCTGTTTTTT CASSTPGGTGELFF TRBJ2-2 TRBV19 . .
TGTGCCAGCGTCGGAGAATACTACGAGCAGTACTTC CASVGEYYEQYF TRBJ2-7 TRBV2 . .
TGTGCCAGCAGCCAGGTCAGGGGGCAGGGCACTGAAGCTTTCTTT CASSQVRGQGTEAFF TRBJ1-1 TRBV5-4 . TRBD1
TGCGCCAGCAGCTCGCAACAGGGGAACACCGGGGAGCTGTTTTTT CASSSQQGNTGELFF TRBJ2-2 TRBV5-1 . .
TGCGCCAGCAGCTTGGGACAGGGAGAGCAGCCCCAGCATTTT CASSLGQGEQPQHF TRBJ1-5 TRBV5-1 . TRBD1
TGCGCCAGCAGCTCGGTTACAGGGGGTCCGTACAATGAGCAGTTCTTC CASSSVTGGPYNEQFF TRBJ2-1 TRBV5-1 . TRBD1
TGTGCCAGCAGTGAGCAGGGTAATTCACCCCTCCACTTT CASSEQGNSPLHF TRBJ1-6 TRBV2 . .
TGTGCTAGTGGTTTGGTACTAGCGGATCCATCTTATAGCAATCAGCCCCAGCATTTT CASGLVLADPSYSNQPQHF TRBJ1-5 TRBV12-5 . .
TGTGCCAGCAGCTTCGTGGGGACAGGGGGCGACCTAGCCAAAAACATTCAGTACTTC CASSFVGTGGDLAKNIQYF TRBJ2-4 TRBV7-9 . TRBD1
TGTGCCAGCAAAAGGTCTAGCCAAGAGACCCAGTACTTC CASKRSSQETQYF TRBJ2-5 TRBV2 . .
TGTGCCAGCACCAGGTCGGGGGGGTCTTGGGAGCAGTACTTC CASTRSGGSWEQYF TRBJ2-7 TRBV5-6 . TRBD2